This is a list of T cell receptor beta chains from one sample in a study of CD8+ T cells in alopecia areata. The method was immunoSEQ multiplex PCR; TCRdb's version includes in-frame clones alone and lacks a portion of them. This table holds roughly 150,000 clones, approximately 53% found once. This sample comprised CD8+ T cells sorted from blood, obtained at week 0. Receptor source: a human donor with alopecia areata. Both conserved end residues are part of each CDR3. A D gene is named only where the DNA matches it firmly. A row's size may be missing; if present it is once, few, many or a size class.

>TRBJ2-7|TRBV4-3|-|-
CASSQDRAAGYEQYF
TGCGCCAGCAGCCAAGACAGGGCAGCCGGCTACGAGCAGTACTTC
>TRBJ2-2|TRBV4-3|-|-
CASSQVGPRTGRVSGELFF
TGCGCCAGCAGCCAAGTCGGCCCTCGGACAGGGAGGGTGAGCGGGGAGCTGTTTTTT
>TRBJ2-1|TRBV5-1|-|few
CASSFSNEQFF
TGCGCCAGCAGCTTTAGCAATGAGCAGTTCTTC
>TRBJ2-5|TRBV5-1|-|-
CASRMEHETQYF
TGCGCCAGCAGGATGGAGCACGAGACCCAGTACTTC
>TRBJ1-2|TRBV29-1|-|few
CSADQGGGPNYGYTF
TGCAGCGCAGACCAGGGTGGCGGACCTAACTATGGCTACACCTTC
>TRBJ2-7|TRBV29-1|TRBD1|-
CSVLGSWDRGYEQYF
TGCAGCGTCTTGGGGAGCTGGGACAGGGGCTACGAGCAGTACTTC
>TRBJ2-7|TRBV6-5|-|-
CASRQQDSSYEQYF
TGTGCCAGCAGACAACAGGACAGCTCCTACGAGCAGTACTTC
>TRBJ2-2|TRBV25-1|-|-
CASSEGVHTGELFF
TGTGCCAGCAGTGAGGGCGTTCACACCGGGGAGCTGTTTTTT
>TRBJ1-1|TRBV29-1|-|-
CSARPTRDTEAFF
TGCAGCGCTCGGCCCACAAGGGACACTGAAGCTTTCTTT
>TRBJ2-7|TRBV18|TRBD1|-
CASSPGSPGQGDYEQYF
TGTGCCAGCTCACCGGGTAGTCCGGGACAGGGAGACTACGAGCAGTACTTC
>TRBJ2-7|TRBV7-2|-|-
CASSLVSVSSYEQYF
TGTGCCAGCAGCTTAGTGTCGGTGAGCTCCTACGAGCAGTACTTC
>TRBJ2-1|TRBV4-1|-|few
CASSQDLEEEQFF
TGCGCCAGCAGCCAAGACTTAGAGGAAGAGCAGTTCTTC
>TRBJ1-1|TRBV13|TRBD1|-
CASSPASQGSTEAFF
TGTGCCAGCAGCCCAGCGTCACAGGGGAGCACTGAAGCTTTCTTT
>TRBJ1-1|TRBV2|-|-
CASSEAIGGNTEAFF
TGTGCCAGCAGTGAAGCTATAGGGGGAAACACTGAAGCTTTCTTT
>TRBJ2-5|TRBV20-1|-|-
CSASGWETQYF
TGCAGTGCTAGTGGGTGGGAGACCCAGTACTTC
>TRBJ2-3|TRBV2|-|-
CASSVGASGTDTQYF
TGTGCCAGCAGTGTGGGGGCTAGTGGGACAGATACGCAGTATTTT
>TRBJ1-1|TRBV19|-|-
CASSIGRQNPTEAFF
TGTGCCAGTAGTATAGGCCGCCAGAATCCCACTGAAGCTTTCTTT
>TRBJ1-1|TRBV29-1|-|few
CSVEGEGDTEAFF
TGCAGCGTTGAAGGGGAAGGGGACACTGAAGCTTTCTTT
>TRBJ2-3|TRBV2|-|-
CASSPLGADTDTQYF
TGTGCCAGCAGCCCCCTGGGTGCAGACACAGATACGCAGTATTTT
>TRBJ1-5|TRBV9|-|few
CASSVALSNQPQHF
TGTGCCAGCAGCGTAGCCTTGAGCAATCAGCCCCAGCATTTT
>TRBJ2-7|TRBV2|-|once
CASSEGVLSSYEQYF
TGTGCCAGCAGTGAAGGGGTCCTGAGCTCCTACGAGCAGTACTTC
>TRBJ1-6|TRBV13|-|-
CASSLSQVPNSPLHF
TGTGCCAGCAGCTTAAGCCAGGTGCCGAATTCACCCCTCCACTTT
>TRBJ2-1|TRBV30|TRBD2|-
CAWSPLMTSGGKNEQFF
TGTGCCTGGAGTCCTCTTATGACTAGCGGGGGGAAAAATGAGCAGTTCTTC
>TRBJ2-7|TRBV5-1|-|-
CASSFDRSYEQYF
TGCGCCAGCAGCTTTGACAGGTCCTACGAGCAGTACTTC
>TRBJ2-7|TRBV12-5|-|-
CASGSNRTRQYF
TGTGCTAGTGGTTCCAATCGGACAAGGCAGTACTTC
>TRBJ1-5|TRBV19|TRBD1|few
CASSRDRESISNQPQHF
TGTGCCAGTAGCCGGGACAGGGAGTCGATCAGCAATCAGCCCCAGCATTTT
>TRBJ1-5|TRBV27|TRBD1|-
CASSPSGGERNQPQHF
TGTGCCAGCAGTCCCTCAGGGGGAGAGCGCAATCAGCCCCAGCATTTT
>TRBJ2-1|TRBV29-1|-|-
CSVEGGHGGNEQFF
TGCAGCGTTGAAGGGGGTCACGGGGGCAATGAGCAGTTCTTC
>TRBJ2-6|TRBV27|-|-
CASSVAGAGGANVLTF
TGTGCCAGCAGCGTGGCGGGGGCGGGCGGGGCCAACGTCCTGACTTTC
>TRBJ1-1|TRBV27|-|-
CASRRNTEAFF
TGTGCCAGCAGGAGGAACACTGAAGCTTTCTTT
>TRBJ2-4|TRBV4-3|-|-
CASSQSPSGDIQYF
TGCGCCAGCAGCCAGAGTCCGTCAGGGGACATTCAGTACTTC
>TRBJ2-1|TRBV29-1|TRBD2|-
CSALGRSSGGRYYNEQFF
TGCAGCGCCCTCGGCCGGTCTAGCGGGGGCCGATACTACAATGAGCAGTTCTTC
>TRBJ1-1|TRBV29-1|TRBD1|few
CSVPDRATEAFF
TGCAGCGTTCCGGACAGGGCTACTGAAGCTTTCTTT
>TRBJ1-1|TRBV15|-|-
CATSRAGGPQGEAFF
TGTGCCACCAGCAGAGCGGGAGGGCCACAGGGTGAAGCTTTCTTT
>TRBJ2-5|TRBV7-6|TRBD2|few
CASSFSSGAGETQYF
TGTGCCAGCAGCTTCTCGAGCGGGGCCGGGGAGACCCAGTACTTC
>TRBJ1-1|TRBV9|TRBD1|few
CASSVGTGYTEAFF
TGTGCCAGCAGCGTGGGGACAGGATACACTGAAGCTTTCTTT
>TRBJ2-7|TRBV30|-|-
CAWRNRDAYEQYF
TGTGCCTGGAGGAACCGGGACGCCTACGAGCAGTACTTC
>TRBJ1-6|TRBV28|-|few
CASTSGAPLHF
TGTGCCAGCACCTCCGGGGCACCCCTCCACTTT